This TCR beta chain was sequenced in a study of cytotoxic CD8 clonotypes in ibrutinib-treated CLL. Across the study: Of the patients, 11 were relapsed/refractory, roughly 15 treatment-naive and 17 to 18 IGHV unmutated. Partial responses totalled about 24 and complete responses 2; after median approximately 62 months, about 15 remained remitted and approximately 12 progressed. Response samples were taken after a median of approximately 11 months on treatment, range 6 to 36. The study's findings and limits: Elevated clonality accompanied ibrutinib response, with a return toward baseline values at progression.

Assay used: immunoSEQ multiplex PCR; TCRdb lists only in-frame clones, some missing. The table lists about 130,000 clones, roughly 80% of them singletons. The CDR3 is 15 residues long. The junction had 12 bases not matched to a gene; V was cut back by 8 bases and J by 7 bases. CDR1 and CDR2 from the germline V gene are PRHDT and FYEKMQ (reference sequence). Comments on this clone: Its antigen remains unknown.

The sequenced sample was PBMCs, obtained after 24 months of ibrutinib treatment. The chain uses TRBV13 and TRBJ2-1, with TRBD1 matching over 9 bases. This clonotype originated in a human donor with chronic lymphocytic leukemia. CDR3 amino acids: CASAKPGQGWNEQFF. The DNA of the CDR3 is TGTGCCAGCGCGAAGCCGGGACAGGGATGGAATGAGCAGTTCTTC.